Reported below is one T cell receptor (beta chain). Its antigen remains unknown. TCRdb analysed the 5' RACE reads with MiXCR anew, one entry per CDR3 protein. The top ten hold around 13% of the sample, which has about 790,000 distinct CDR3 sequences, around a sixth seen once. These data come from a study of identical twins. Germline V gene lookup returns CDR1 SGHRS and CDR2 YFSETQ. This CDR3 region has 14 residues. With 0 bases removed from V and 8 bases from J, the gap between germline ends came to 9 bases. Overall study results and limits: A cross-sectional statistical analysis, not follow-up of the same donors, supported the conclusions.

The sample was also linked to a second study, of T cells expressing NK-cell markers. That paper states: Leadership of the CD3+CD56-NKG2C+ fraction also belonged to these clonotypes in several donors.

The clonotype comes from a woman aged 18-29 years in good health. The sample comprised PBMCs. The rearrangement links TRBV5-1 to TRBJ1-6, with a possible D match to TRBD1 (6 bases). The CDR3 DNA is TGCGCCAGCAGCTTGGGATCAGGGGATTCACCCCTCCACTTT. Translated: CASSLGSGDSPLHF.